The clone carrying this T cell receptor (beta chain) was counted at least ten times. The antigen remains undetermined. The data originate from a study of response to subunit inactivated influenza vaccine. MiXCR, run by TCRdb on the RT-PCR reads, gives a single entry per CDR3 protein. Here the sample spans 300,000 to 350,000 distinct CDR3 sequences, around a fifth being singletons. The study's findings and limits: Authors suggested each seasonal influenza vaccination recruits few new T cells.

Germline V CDR1 and CDR2: SQVTM, ANQGSEA. The CDR3 sequence is 15 residues long. Trimming removed 6 bases from V and 2 bases from J; junction bases left unmatched: 11. The J gene is TRBJ2-3, the V gene TRBV29-1, with 7 bases aligning to TRBD2. This receptor was taken from a man aged 50 to 69 who received an inactivated influenza vaccine. Sequenced here: PBMCs from blood, sampled 21 months after vaccination. CDR3 nucleotide sequence: TGCAGCGTGAAGCCCGGGACTACAGACACAGATACGCAGTATTTT. Amino acid sequence: CSVKPGTTDTDTQYF.